The 13 T cell receptor beta chains below all came from one sample that was sequenced in a study of blood T cell repertoires in COVID-19. TCRdb's copy holds only in-frame clones and misses some; the assay was immunoSEQ multiplex PCR. The table records around 220,000 clones, less than 90% of them present only once. Sample: PBMCs or T cells enriched from blood (not recorded which). These receptors came from a woman aged 40 to 55 who had recovered from COVID-19.

The chain recombines TRBV9 with TRBJ2-3; 10 nucleotides align to TRBD2. The junction had 10 bases not matched to a gene; V was cut back by 0 bases and J by 6 bases. The CDR3 is 17 amino acids. The V gene's germline CDR1 is SGDLS and CDR2 YYNGEE. The CDR3 coding sequence is TGTGCCAGCAGCGTAGTGCCCAGCGGGAGGGTTACTGATACGCAGTATTTT. Translation: CASSVVPSGRVTDTQYF.

This clone was picked up a small number of times. The chain combines TRBV18 with TRBJ2-5, with 8 positions matching TRBD1. Germline CDR1 is KGHSH and CDR2 is LQKENI. CDR3 length equals 14 residues. Germline trimming cut 3 bases from V and 5 bases from J; bases unmatched to any gene: 5. The CDR3, as DNA: TGTGCCAGCTCACCTCTGGACAGGGTGGAGACCCAGTACTTC. Its translation: CASSPLDRVETQYF.

The V gene is TRBV9, the J gene TRBJ2-1; TRBD1 aligns across 9 bases. This CDR3 comprises 14 residues. With V trimmed by 4 bases and J by 6 bases, 5 bases remained unmatched. Germline V gives CDR1 SGDLS, CDR2 YYNGEE. CDR3 sequence reads: CASSYRQGVNEQFF. The CDR3 bases are TGTGCCAGCAGCTACCGACAGGGGGTCAATGAGCAGTTCTTC.

The chain is built from TRBV11-2 and TRBJ2-2; D uncertain. Germline-derived CDR1 and CDR2 are SGHAT and FQNNGV. The CDR3 length is 14 residues. Trimming left V 0 bases short and J 6 bases short, with 8 bases between. For the CDR3, the DNA is TGTGCCAGCAGCTTAGATTGGGCGTCCGGGGAGCTGTTTTTT. Encoded protein: CASSLDWASGELFF.

V is TRBV28 and J is TRBJ1-1; 7 bases fit TRBD1. CDR3 length: 14 amino acids. V lost 2 bases, J lost 7 bases, and 7 bases stayed unmatched. Germline assignment: CDR1 MDHEN and CDR2 SYDVKM. This chain's CDR3 is CASSLIPRGLEAFF. As DNA, the CDR3 is TGTGCCAGCAGTTTAATCCCAAGGGGGCTTGAAGCTTTCTTT.

This clone was seen once. This chain links TRBV27 with TRBJ2-2; D is possibly TRBD2 (5 bases). The ends were cut back, 7 bases at V and 7 bases at J, with 10 bases in the middle. The CDR3 spans 12 residues. The germline V gene encodes CDR1 MNHEY and CDR2 SMNVEV (reference sequence). The CDR3 loop reads CASKTTLGELFF. CDR3 sequence (DNA): TGTGCCAGCAAGACTACTCTCGGGGAGCTGTTTTTT.

V usage is TRBV5-1 and J usage is TRBJ1-2, with TRBD1 identical over 8 bases. The ends lost 0 bases at V and 7 bases at J; junction bases unmatched: 11. The CDR3 spans 16 residues. Germline CDR1 is SGHRS and CDR2 is YFSETQ. CDR3 nucleotide sequence: TGCGCCAGCAGCTTGGCCCCGGGGACAGGCCCTATTGGCTACACCTTC. It codes for CASSLAPGTGPIGYTF.

This clone was picked up one time. The CDR3: CSADRGETEAFF. CDR3 coding DNA: TGCAGCGCCGACAGGGGTGAGACTGAAGCTTTCTTT. This chain links TRBV29-1 with TRBJ1-1; 8 bases agree with TRBD1. The trim removed 7 bases at V and 5 bases at J, leaving 6 bases unmatched. Germline lookup yields CDR1 SQVTM and CDR2 ANQGSEA. This CDR3 has 12 residues.

This clone occurred a few times. This chain joins TRBV6-5 and TRBJ2-5, with D maybe TRBD1 (6 bases). CDR3 length: 14 amino acids. CDR1 is MNHEY, CDR2 SVGAGI, per germline. V lost 5 bases, J lost 6 bases, and 16 bases lay in between. The CDR3: CASSRNRERKTQYF. The CDR3 nucleotides read TGTGCCAGCAGTCGCAACAGGGAGAGGAAGACCCAGTACTTC.

This clone was seen only once. This sequence joins TRBV11-2 and TRBJ2-1, with 13 bases lining up with TRBD2. The CDR3 runs to 16 residues. The V and J ends lost 5 bases and 7 bases, in that order; junction bases with no gene match: 8. Germline CDR1 SGHAT, CDR2 FQNNGV. CDR3 sequence: CASSLSGLAGVNEQFF. CDR3 coding DNA: TGTGCCAGCAGCCTATCCGGACTAGCGGGAGTAAATGAGCAGTTCTTC.

The chain recombines TRBV2 with TRBJ2-7; 8 nucleotides agree with TRBD1. The V and J ends lost 9 bases and 6 bases, in that order; junction bases with no gene match: 10. This CDR3 region has 13 residues. In germline, CDR1 is SNHLY, CDR2 FYNNEI. This CDR3 is CASKEQGDREQYF. The CDR3 DNA sequence: TGTGCCAGTAAAGAACAGGGGGATCGCGAGCAGTACTTC. Using reference TRBV2 and TRBJ2-7 for the parts outside the CDR3, the full variable domain is EPEVTQTPSHQVTQMGQEVILRCVPISNHLYFYWYRQILGQKVEFLVSFYNNEISEKSEIFDDQFSVERPDGSNFTLKIRSTKLEDSAMYFCASKEQGDREQYFGPGTRLTVT.

This clone came up a few times. The chain has TRBV6-5 and TRBJ1-4; a possible D gene is TRBD1 (5 bases). The V and J ends lost 5 bases and 1 base respectively, with 8 bases between them. The CDR3 totals 14 residues. Per germline, CDR1 MNHEY and CDR2 SVGAGI. CDR3 region: CASSLQETNEKLFF. For the CDR3, the DNA is TGTGCCAGCAGTCTACAGGAAACTAATGAAAAACTGTTTTTT.

This clone was observed a single time. This chain joins TRBV5-6 and TRBJ1-2; TRBD1 aligns across 11 bases. The CDR3 covers 17 residues. The germline gives CDR1 SGHDT, CDR2 YYEEEE. The junction had 6 bases not matched to a gene; V was cut back by 2 bases and J by 0 bases. In nucleotides, the CDR3 is TGTGCCAGCAGCTTTTGTACGGACAGGGGGCCTAACTATGGCTACACCTTC. Translated: CASSFCTDRGPNYGYTF.